The 12 T cell receptor beta chains below were found in one sample sequenced in a study of blood T cells in healthy people across ages. Sample-barcoded 5' priming and a J-beta primer mix drove a second PCR of about 7 to 11 cycles. Using its own MiXCR run on the 5' RACE reads, TCRdb lists one record per CDR3 protein. The table records 800,000 to 950,000 distinct CDR3 sequences, 29% of them present only once. The same sample was also studied in work on T cells of mothers and their children.

Sample: blood. These TCRs come from a woman in her thirties or forties in good health.

CDR3 DNA: TGTGCCAGCAGTGAGCCGGGACAGGGTGGCCCTAGTGGCTACACCTTC. It codes for CASSEPGQGGPSGYTF. This chain joins TRBV28 and TRBJ1-2; TRBD1 matches 9 bases. The CDR3 sequence is 16 residues long. Germline CDR1 is MDHEN and CDR2 is SYDVKM. J was trimmed by 7 bases and V by 5 bases; bases with no gene match: 14.

Details on this clonotype: A much larger clone differs by one base, so this may be a read error. This chain uses TRBV10-3 with TRBJ2-7; D unclear. The CDR3 spans 15 residues. In germline, CDR1 is ENHRY, CDR2 SYGVKD. In DNA, the CDR3 is TGTACCATCAGTGAGACGGCCCAACAGATCTACGAGCAGTACTTC. Protein: CTISETAQQIYEQYF.

The chain couples TRBV7-2 to TRBJ2-4, with D hard to call. The CDR3 is 14 residues long. V lost 4 bases and J 15 bases, leaving 22 bases between the germline ends. CDR1 and CDR2 from the germline V gene are SGHTA and FQGNSA. CDR3 sequence (DNA): TGTGCCAGCAGCTCGCCAGACTTCGTCGTCGGGTGGTACTTC. Translation: CASSSPDFVVGWYF.

V usage is TRBV5-1 and J usage is TRBJ2-1; maybe TRBD2 (6 bases). Trimming cost V 7 bases and J 0 bases, with 17 bases left between them. CDR1 SGHRS and CDR2 YFSETQ come from the germline V gene. The CDR3 totals 16 residues. As DNA, the CDR3 is TGCGCCAGCGGACTAATGGACGGACCCTCCTACAATGAGCAGTTCTTC. It is translated as CASGLMDGPSYNEQFF.

This clonotype was detected a few times. The CDR3: CASSFSSGASYEQYF. For the CDR3, the DNA is TGTGCCAGCAGCTTTTCTAGCGGGGCGTCCTACGAGCAGTACTTC. The chain is built from TRBV11-2 and TRBJ2-7; TRBD2 matches 9 bases. The CDR3 runs to 15 residues. V shed 3 bases, J shed 1 base, and the junction held 4 bases outside the gene matches. The germline V gene encodes CDR1 SGHAT and CDR2 FQNNGV. Full variable domain (remainder filled in from reference TRBV11-2 and TRBJ2-7): EAGVAQSPRYKIIEKRQSVAFWCNPISGHATLYWYQQILGQGPKLLIQFQNNGVVDDSQLPKDRFSAERLKGVDSTLKIQPAKLEDSAVYLCASSFSSGASYEQYFGPGTRLTVT.

In its sample, this clonotype was seen a few times. The CDR3 DNA sequence: TGTGCCAGCAGCAAAGTTCGCGGACTAGCGGACTACAATGAGCAGTTCTTC. Protein: CASSKVRGLADYNEQFF. This chain uses TRBV21-1 with TRBJ2-1; the table's D call, TRBD2, has no DNA check behind it. TRBV21-1 is tagged as a pseudogene. This CDR3 comprises 17 residues.

This clonotype came up many times. The V call is TRBV5-1, the J call TRBJ2-7, with a possible D match to TRBD1 (7 bases). V was trimmed by 4 bases and J by 5 bases, leaving 19 bases between them. The CDR3 extends over 15 amino acids. Germline V gives CDR1 SGHRS, CDR2 YFSETQ. The CDR3 DNA sequence: TGCGCCAGCAGCCGTCCTGACAGGGACTTTAACGAGCAGTACTTC. Protein product: CASSRPDRDFNEQYF.

This clonotype was seen repeatedly, ten times or more. The chain has TRBV15 and TRBJ1-5, with D uncertain. Trimming took off 4 bases at V and 9 bases at J, with 10 bases between the two ends. Per germline, CDR1 LNHNV and CDR2 YYDKDF (reference sequence). This CDR3 spans 12 amino acids. The CDR3 DNA follows: TGTGCCACCAGCAAAGCGGAAACGCCCCAGCATTTT. It specifies CATSKAETPQHF.

The sample holds many counts of this clonotype. The chain carries TRBV28 and TRBJ1-2, with a possible D match to TRBD1 (5 bases). Trimming removed 4 bases at V and 4 bases at J, with 10 bases between. The germline V gene encodes CDR1 MDHEN and CDR2 SYDVKM. This CDR3 contains 13 residues. The DNA of the CDR3 is TGTGCCAGCAGTTACGGGACGGGCTATGGCTACACCTTC. Translation gives CASSYGTGYGYTF.

On this clonotype itself: This may stem from a read error, because a much larger clone lies one nucleotide away. V usage is TRBV20-1 and J usage is TRBJ2-7, with 7 nucleotides matching TRBD2. TRBJ2-5 explains the end of the DNA better; the J call may be wrong. In germline, CDR1 is DFQATT, CDR2 SNEGSKA (reference sequence). CDR3 length: 17 residues. The CDR3 reads CSARRKAGGGLKETQYF. The CDR3 region has the DNA TGCAGTGCTAGAAGGAAGGCTGGCGGGGGTCTTAAAGAGACCCAGTACTTC.

With regard to this clonotype: Given a much more abundant clone one base away, this may be a read error. This chain links TRBV6-2 or TRBV6-3 with TRBJ2-7; D is uncertain. CDR1 MNHEY and CDR2 SVGEGT come from the germline V gene. The CDR3 totals 12 residues. The V gene lost 2 bases and the J gene lost 6 bases, with 8 bases spanning the gap. CDR3 DNA sequence: TGTGCCAGCAGTTACATGGGTTGCGAGCAGTACTTC. This translates into CASSYMGCEQYF.

The rearrangement joins TRBV4-1 to TRBJ2-7, with TRBD1 identical over 7 bases. V shed 0 bases and J 2 bases; nucleotides not matched to a gene: 7. CDR3 length: 16 residues. Germline loops: CDR1 MGHRA, CDR2 YSYEKL. In DNA, the CDR3 is TGCGCCAGCAGCCAAGACCCTGACAGGGCACCCTACGAGCAGTACTTC. Amino acids: CASSQDPDRAPYEQYF.